This T cell receptor beta chain is from a study of T-cell reconstitution after alpha-beta-depleted transplantation in children. As regards this clonotype: The antigen is undetermined.

Construction of the TCRbeta library involved unique molecular identifiers. TCRdb reprocessed the PCR reads with MiXCR, giving one entry per CDR3 protein. Among hundreds of thousands of distinct CDR3 sequences, 13% were seen once, and the ten largest hold around 0.79%. Findings and limits, study-wide: It was newly produced T cells that mostly accounted for T-cell counts and diversity one year after transplant.

With 3 bases clipped from V and 1 base from J, the junction kept 16 bases outside the gene matches. There are 20 residues in the CDR3. CDR1 is SGHAT and CDR2 is FQNNGV in the germline V gene. The V call is TRBV11-2, the J call TRBJ2-3; 10 bases line up with TRBD2. The TCR was taken from a girl aged 2-10 years with congenital amegakaryocytic thrombocytopenia, due to receive a stem cell transplant. The sample here was PBMCs, taken before TCRalphabeta/CD19-depleted stem cell transplant. CDR3 nucleotides: TGTGCCAGCAGCTTGCAATGGGGACTAGCGAGATTGCGGGGCACAGATACGCAGTATTTT. Translation gives CASSLQWGLARLRGTDTQYF.